Below, 11 T cell receptor beta chains from the same sample are listed, as sequenced in a study of Ad26.COV2.S vaccination and SARS-CoV-2 variants. Only in-frame clones appear in the TCRdb table, and some are missing; sequencing was by immunoSEQ multiplex PCR. Altogether some 290,000 clones are present, about 86% being singletons, with the ten largest covering approximately 1.9%. Treatment defined: approximately 18 received Ad26.COV2.S at low or high dose, single or two shots; about five received placebo; per-sample allocation not given. The investigators took samples on day 63 after the first vaccine or placebo injection. This specimen was peripheral blood, taken in a trial of Ad26.COV2.S vaccine versus placebo. Source of these receptors: a person between 18 and 65 years old who received the Ad26.COV2.S COVID-19 vaccine or a placebo.

The V call is TRBV3-1 (or the pseudogene TRBV3-2), the J call TRBJ2-3; 10 bases map to TRBD1. CDR3 length: 15 amino acids. Germline values: CDR1 LGHDT, CDR2 YNNKEL (reference sequence). V shed 4 bases, J shed 3 bases, and the junction held 4 bases outside the gene matches. The CDR3 DNA is TGTGCCAGCAGCCTTGGACAGGGGGGTACAGATACGCAGTATTTT. Amino acid sequence: CASSLGQGGTDTQYF.

The chain joins TRBV5-4 to TRBJ2-3; unclear D gene. This CDR3 spans 13 amino acids. The V gene lost 1 base and the J gene lost 5 bases, with 8 bases spanning the gap. The germline V gene encodes CDR1 SGHNT and CDR2 YYREEE (reference sequence). Written as DNA, the CDR3 is TGTGCCAGCAGCTTGCCCCCAGGAGATACGCAGTATTTT. Its protein is CASSLPPGDTQYF.

The chain uses TRBV3-1 (or the pseudogene TRBV3-2) and TRBJ1-5; 7 nucleotides match TRBD1. The CDR3 loop spans 15 amino acids. Germline V gene sequence: CDR1 LGHDT, CDR2 YNNKEL (reference sequence). Germline trimming cut 4 bases from V and 7 bases from J; bases unmatched to any gene: 10. CDR3 bases: TGTGCCAGCAGCCCGGGAGGGACAGTCCTGCAGCCCCAGCATTTT. It is translated as CASSPGGTVLQPQHF.

The chain recombines TRBV4-3 with TRBJ2-7; possible D gene TRBD1, 8 bases. The CDR3 consists of 16 residues. Germline V lookup: CDR1 LGHNA, CDR2 YSLEER. With 3 bases removed from V and 4 bases from J, the gap between germline ends came to 19 bases. This CDR3 reads CASSHADRGGIYEQYF. The CDR3 nucleotides are TGCGCCAGCAGCCATGCCGACAGGGGAGGGATTTACGAGCAGTACTTC.

The chain employs TRBV5-1 and TRBJ2-2, with D possibly matching TRBD2 (5 bases). V lost 1 base, J lost 3 bases, and 13 bases lay in between. Germline CDR1 and CDR2: SGHRS and YFSETQ. CDR3 length equals 16 residues. CDR3 nucleotides: TGCGCCAGCAGCTTGCGGACTTTTTCCCACACCGGGGAGCTGTTTTTT. Protein: CASSLRTFSHTGELFF.

The chain is built from TRBV5-1 and TRBJ1-1; a weak D match, TRBD1 (6 bases). Germline loops: CDR1 SGHRS, CDR2 YFSETQ. With 2 bases removed from V and 4 bases from J, the gap between germline ends came to 9 bases. This CDR3 comprises 13 residues. The CDR3 protein is CASSFTGPTEAFF. The CDR3, as DNA: TGCGCCAGCAGCTTTACAGGGCCCACTGAAGCTTTCTTT.

The chain has TRBV3-1 (or the pseudogene TRBV3-2) and TRBJ1-1, with D tentatively TRBD1 (5 bases). The germline V gene encodes CDR1 LGHDT and CDR2 YNNKEL (reference sequence). Trimming removed 4 bases at V and 3 bases at J, with 6 bases between. CDR3 length: 12 residues. The CDR3 reads CASSRGDTEAFF. The CDR3 DNA reads as TGTGCCAGCAGCCGGGGGGACACTGAAGCTTTCTTT.

This chain connects TRBV11-3 to TRBJ1-3; D is ambiguous. Trimming shortened V by 1 base and J by 0 bases, and 10 bases separated the two germline ends. CDR3 length equals 16 residues. In germline, CDR1 is SGHNT, CDR2 YENEEA. CDR3 nucleotides: TGTGCCAGCAGCTTAGGGACGGCGAGCTCTGGAAACACCATATATTTT. It translates to CASSLGTASSGNTIYF.

This clone was picked up one time. The chain couples TRBV29-1 to TRBJ2-1; 9 positions agree with TRBD1. V shed 2 bases, J shed 4 bases, and the junction held 9 bases outside the gene matches. The germline V gene encodes CDR1 SQVTM and CDR2 ANQGSEA. The CDR3 consists of 16 residues. CDR3 coding DNA: TGCAGCGTTGAACCTACAGTCGGGACAGGGTACAATGAGCAGTTCTTC. This encodes CSVEPTVGTGYNEQFF.

This clone occurred a few times. CDR3 protein: CASSSGQGPGLVPEQYF. In DNA form, the CDR3 reads TGTGCCAGCAGCTCTGGACAGGGCCCGGGTCTGGTACCCGAGCAGTACTTC. The chain uses TRBV5-4 and TRBJ2-7, with 8 nucleotides matching TRBD1. This CDR3 has 17 residues. The ends lost 3 bases at V and 6 bases at J; junction bases unmatched: 17. Germline CDR1 is SGHNT and CDR2 is YYREEE (reference sequence).

The chain joins TRBV9 to TRBJ2-3; D not certain. The CDR3 has 13 amino acids. Germline V gene lookup returns CDR1 SGDLS and CDR2 YYNGEE. Trimming pared 1 base from V and 3 bases from J, leaving 6 bases between. This CDR3 is CASSVQITDTQYF. CDR3 bases: TGTGCCAGCAGCGTACAAATAACAGATACGCAGTATTTT. Filled out from reference TRBV9 and TRBJ2-3, the complete variable domain reads DSGVTQTPKHLITATGQRVTLRCSPRSGDLSVYWYQQSLDQGLQFLIQYYNGEERAKGNILERFSAQQFPDLHSELNLSSLELGDSALYFCASSVQITDTQYFGPGTRLTVL.